The following is a T cell receptor beta chain sequence with its context. CDR1 is SGDLS and CDR2 is YYNGEE in the germline V gene. Trimming left V 4 bases short and J 3 bases short, with 10 bases between. The CDR3 runs 13 residues. This entry comes from a study of blood T cell repertoires in COVID-19. The method was immunoSEQ multiplex PCR; TCRdb's version includes in-frame clones alone and lacks a portion of them. Among roughly 69,000 clones listed, 80% to 90% were seen once. The receptor's source is a woman aged 40-49 years with acute COVID-19. Specimen: PBMCs or T cells enriched from blood (not recorded which). V usage is TRBV9 and J usage is TRBJ1-1; D gene uncertain. CDR3 DNA sequence: TGTGCCAGCAGCTCACTTACCCACACTGAAGCTTTCTTT. This codes for CASSSLTHTEAFF.